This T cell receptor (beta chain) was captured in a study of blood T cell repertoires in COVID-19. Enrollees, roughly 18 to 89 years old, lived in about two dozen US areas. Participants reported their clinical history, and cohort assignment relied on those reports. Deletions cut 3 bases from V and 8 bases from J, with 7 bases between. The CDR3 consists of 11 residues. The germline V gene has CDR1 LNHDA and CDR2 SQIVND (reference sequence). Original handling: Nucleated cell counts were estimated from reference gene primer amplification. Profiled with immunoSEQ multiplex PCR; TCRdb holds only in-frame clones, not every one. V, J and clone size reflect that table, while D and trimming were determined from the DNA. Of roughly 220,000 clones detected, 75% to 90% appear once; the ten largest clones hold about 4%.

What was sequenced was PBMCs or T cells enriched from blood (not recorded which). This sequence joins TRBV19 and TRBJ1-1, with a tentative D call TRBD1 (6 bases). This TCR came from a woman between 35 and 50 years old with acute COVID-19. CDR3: CASSIGQEAFF. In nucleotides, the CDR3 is TGTGCCAGTAGTATTGGACAGGAAGCTTTCTTT.